Each of the 14 T cell receptor beta chains below was sequenced from the same sample in a study of blood T cells in healthy people across ages. PCR was performed a second time for about 7 to 11 cycles using a sample-barcoded 5' primer and a J-beta primer mix. TCRdb analysed the 5' RACE reads with MiXCR anew, one entry per CDR3 protein. The data hold around 990,000 distinct CDR3 sequences, with less than 25% observed a single time. These data were also reused for a study on T cells of mothers and their children.

The sample taken for sequencing was blood. The receptors were gathered from a girl aged 2-10 years in good health.

Turning to this clonotype: A read error may produce the germline difference seen at one junction end. The chain employs TRBV5-1 and TRBJ2-6; 7 nucleotides match TRBD1. Germline V gives CDR1 SGHRS, CDR2 YFSETQ. The CDR3 runs to 16 residues. The CDR3 nucleotides are TGCGCCAGCGGGGACAGTGTTTTTTCTGGGGCCAACGCCCTGACTTTC. Translation: CASGDSVFSGANALTF.

V usage is TRBV5-5 and J usage is TRBJ2-1, with 12 positions matching TRBD1. The J call is in doubt because the DNA end fits TRBJ2-7 better. Looked up from germline, CDR1 is SGHKS and CDR2 is YYEKEE (reference sequence). The CDR3 is 15 amino acids. The CDR3 DNA follows: TGTGCCAGCAGCGCTGCCGGGACAGGGGGCAACGAGCAGTACTTC. It is translated as CASSAAGTGGNEQYF.

This clonotype was picked up a small number of times. The chain employs TRBV12-3 or TRBV12-4 and TRBJ1-4, with D possibly TRBD1 on 6 matching bases. This CDR3 is 15 amino acids long. V was pared by 5 bases and J by 6 bases, with 16 bases between. The CDR3 here is CASSVRDKGYEKLFF. CDR3 nucleotides: TGTGCCAGCAGTGTCCGGGACAAGGGTTATGAAAAACTGTTTTTT.

V is TRBV6-1 and J is TRBJ2-1; possibly TRBD2 for D (6 bases). This CDR3 is built from 14 residues. The V and J ends lost 3 bases and 6 bases respectively, with 12 bases between them. Germline CDR1 and CDR2: MNHNS and SASEGT. The CDR3 nucleotides are TGTGCCAGCAGTGAGACTGACGGGGGCAATGAGCAGTTCTTC. Translating it yields CASSETDGGNEQFF.

The chain is built from TRBV7-9 and TRBJ2-3; 8 bases line up with TRBD2. With 4 bases clipped from V and 0 bases from J, the junction kept 6 bases outside the gene matches. This CDR3 comprises 16 residues. Germline lookup yields CDR1 SEHNR and CDR2 FQNEAQ (reference sequence). This chain's CDR3 is CASSYTERGSTDTQYF. Written as DNA, the CDR3 is TGTGCCAGCAGCTACACCGAGCGGGGGAGCACAGATACGCAGTATTTT.

The V gene is TRBV7-2, the J gene TRBJ2-3, with D perhaps matching TRBD2 (5 bases). There are 14 residues in the CDR3. Germline V gene lookup returns CDR1 SGHTA and CDR2 FQGNSA. V shed 2 bases and J shed 4 bases, with 10 bases lying between them. CDR3 in amino acids: CASSLRGIADTQYF. The CDR3 DNA reads TGTGCCAGCAGCTTAAGAGGGATCGCAGATACGCAGTATTTT.

This clonotype was observed a handful of times. The chain has TRBV20-1 and TRBJ2-5; maybe TRBD2 (5 bases). The end of the DNA aligns better with TRBJ2-7, so the J call may be wrong. Looked up from germline, CDR1 is DFQATT and CDR2 is SNEGSKA (reference sequence). The CDR3 runs to 13 residues. In nucleotides, the CDR3 is TGCAGTGCCCTCTTCGGGGACTCCTACGAGCAGTACTTC. It is translated as CSALFGDSYEQYF.

The rearrangement links TRBV24-1 to TRBJ2-1; perhaps TRBD1 as D (6 bases). Per the germline V gene, CDR1 is KGHDR and CDR2 is SFDVKD. V lost 5 bases to trimming and J lost 9 bases, with 13 bases between them. This CDR3 has 13 amino acids. In DNA, the CDR3 is TGTGCCACCAGTGTAGGGGGTGGGGTTGAGCAGTTCTTC. This codes for CATSVGGGVEQFF.

This clonotype was detected a few times. No DNA is shown, since the ends of the CDR3 on it are uncertain; the CDR3 is the one TCRdb lists. The gene calls are TRBV27 and TRBJ2-1; the table's D call TRBD2 went unverified against the DNA. The CDR3 is 14 residues long, ends included. In germline, CDR1 is MNHEY, CDR2 SMNVEV (reference sequence). Here the CDR3 reads CASSSSLGKHEQFF.

The V gene is TRBV28, the J gene TRBJ2-5; no firm D call. This CDR3 is 15 amino acids long. The germline V and J ends were trimmed by 1 base and 5 bases, with 14 bases remaining between them. Germline V lookup: CDR1 MDHEN, CDR2 SYDVKM. The CDR3 protein is CASSLLGPAKETQYF. The CDR3 nucleotides are TGTGCCAGCAGTTTATTGGGCCCAGCTAAGGAGACCCAGTACTTC.

The chain carries TRBV3-1 and TRBJ2-3; maybe TRBD2 (5 bases). Germline loops: CDR1 LGHDT, CDR2 YNNKEL (reference sequence). The CDR3 consists of 13 residues. V was shortened by 4 bases and J by 4 bases, with 9 bases between the two germline ends. CDR3 protein: CASSRSRADTQYF. CDR3 nucleotide sequence: TGTGCCAGCAGCCGTTCGAGGGCAGATACGCAGTATTTT.

This chain joins TRBV28 and TRBJ2-5; perhaps TRBD2 as D (5 bases). The J call is in doubt because the DNA end fits TRBJ2-1 better. The germline gives CDR1 MDHEN, CDR2 SYDVKM. The CDR3 contains 17 residues. CDR3 in DNA: TGTGCCAGCAGTTTTGCCCACGTAATGACACGGGGTAATGAGCAGTTCTTC. It yields the protein CASSFAHVMTRGNEQFF.

There are a few counts of this clonotype. The gene calls are TRBV6-2 or TRBV6-3 and TRBJ1-1, with TRBD1 as a possible D gene (5 bases). CDR3 length equals 13 residues. Trimming took off 0 bases at V and 10 bases at J, with 12 bases between the two ends. Germline V gives CDR1 MNHEY, CDR2 SVGEGT. The CDR3 DNA is TGTGCCAGCAGTTACTCGTTCGGGGGAAGAGCTTTCTTT. It translates to CASSYSFGGRAFF.

This CDR3 is CATSRQLVNEQFF. The CDR3 DNA reads TGTGCCACCAGCAGACAACTAGTAAACGAGCAGTTCTTC. The genes are TRBV15 and TRBJ2-1; D perhaps matches TRBD2 (5 bases). With 2 bases removed from V and 10 bases from J, the gap between germline ends came to 12 bases. Germline V gene data show CDR1 as LNHNV and CDR2 as YYDKDF (reference sequence). CDR3 length: 13 residues. Variable domain in full (rest from reference TRBV15 and TRBJ2-1): DAMVIQNPRYQVTQFGKPVTLSCSQTLNHNVMYWYQQKSSQAPKLLFHYYDKDFNNEADTPDNFQSRRPNTSFCFLDIRSPGLGDTAMYLCATSRQLVNEQFFGPGTRLTVL.